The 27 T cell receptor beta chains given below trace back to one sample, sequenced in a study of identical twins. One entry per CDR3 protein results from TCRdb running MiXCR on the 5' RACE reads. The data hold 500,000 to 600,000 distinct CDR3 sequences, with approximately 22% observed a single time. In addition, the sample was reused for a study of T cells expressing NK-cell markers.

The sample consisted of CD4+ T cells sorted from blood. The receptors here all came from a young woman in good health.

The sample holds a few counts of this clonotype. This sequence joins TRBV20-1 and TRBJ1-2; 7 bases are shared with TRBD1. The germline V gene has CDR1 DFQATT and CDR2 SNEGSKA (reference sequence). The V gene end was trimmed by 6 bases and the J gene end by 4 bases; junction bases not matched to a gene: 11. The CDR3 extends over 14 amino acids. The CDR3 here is CSAKLAGTAYGYTF. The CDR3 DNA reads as TGCAGTGCAAAACTGGCGGGGACAGCCTATGGCTACACCTTC.

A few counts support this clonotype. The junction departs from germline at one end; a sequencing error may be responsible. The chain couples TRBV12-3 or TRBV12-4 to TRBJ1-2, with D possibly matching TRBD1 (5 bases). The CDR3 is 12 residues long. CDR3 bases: TGTGCCAGCAGTTTAAAGAGGGGAGACGTTCACTTC. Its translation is CASSLKRGDVHF.

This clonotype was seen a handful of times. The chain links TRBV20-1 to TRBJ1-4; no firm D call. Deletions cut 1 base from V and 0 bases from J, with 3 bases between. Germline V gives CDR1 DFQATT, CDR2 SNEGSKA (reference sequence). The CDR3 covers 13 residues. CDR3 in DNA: TGCAGTGCTAGAGGGACAACTAATGAAAAACTGTTTTTT. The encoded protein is CSARGTTNEKLFF.

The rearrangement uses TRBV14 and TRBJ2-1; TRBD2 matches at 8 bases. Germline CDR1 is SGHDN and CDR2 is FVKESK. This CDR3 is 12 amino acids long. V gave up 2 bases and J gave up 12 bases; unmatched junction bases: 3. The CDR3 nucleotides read TGTGCCAGCAGCCAATCCGGGACTAGGCAGTTCTTC. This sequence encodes CASSQSGTRQFF.

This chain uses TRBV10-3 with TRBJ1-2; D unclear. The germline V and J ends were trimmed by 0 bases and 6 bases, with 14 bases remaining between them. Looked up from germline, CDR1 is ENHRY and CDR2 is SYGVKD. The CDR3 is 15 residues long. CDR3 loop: CAISESPNRYDGYTF. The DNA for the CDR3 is TGTGCCATCAGTGAGTCGCCCAATCGGTACGATGGCTACACCTTC.

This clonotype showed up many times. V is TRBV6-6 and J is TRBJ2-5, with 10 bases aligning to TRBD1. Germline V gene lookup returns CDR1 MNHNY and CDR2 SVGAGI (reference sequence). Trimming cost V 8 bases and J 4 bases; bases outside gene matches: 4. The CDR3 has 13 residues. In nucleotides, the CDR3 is TGTGCCAGCGGGCGGGACAGGGGAGAGACCCAGTACTTC. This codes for CASGRDRGETQYF.

The CDR3 DNA follows: TGTGCCAGCAGCTTAACGTTAGACGAGACCCAGTACTTC. Translation: CASSLTLDETQYF. This chain uses TRBV7-3 with TRBJ2-5; D gene uncertain. The CDR3 is 13 amino acids. Trimming took 0 bases from V and 5 from J, leaving 7 bases between them. CDR1 and CDR2 from the germline V gene are SGHTA and FQGTGA.

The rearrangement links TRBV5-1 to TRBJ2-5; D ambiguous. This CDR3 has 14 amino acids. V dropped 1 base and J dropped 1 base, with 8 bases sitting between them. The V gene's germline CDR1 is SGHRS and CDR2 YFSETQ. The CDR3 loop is CASSLWTPQETQYF. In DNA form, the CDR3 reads TGCGCCAGCAGCTTGTGGACGCCCCAAGAGACCCAGTACTTC. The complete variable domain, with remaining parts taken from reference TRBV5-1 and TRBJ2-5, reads KAGVTQTPRYLIKTRGQQVTLSCSPISGHRSVSWYQQTPGQGLQFLFEYFSETQRNKGNFPGRFSGRQFSNSRSEMNVSTLELGDSALYLCASSLWTPQETQYFGPGTRLLVL.

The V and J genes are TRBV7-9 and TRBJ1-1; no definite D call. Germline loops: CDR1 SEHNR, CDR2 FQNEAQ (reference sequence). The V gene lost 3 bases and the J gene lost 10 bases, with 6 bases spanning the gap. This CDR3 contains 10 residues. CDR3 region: CASSFLGAFF. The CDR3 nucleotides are TGTGCCAGCAGCTTTTTGGGAGCTTTCTTT.

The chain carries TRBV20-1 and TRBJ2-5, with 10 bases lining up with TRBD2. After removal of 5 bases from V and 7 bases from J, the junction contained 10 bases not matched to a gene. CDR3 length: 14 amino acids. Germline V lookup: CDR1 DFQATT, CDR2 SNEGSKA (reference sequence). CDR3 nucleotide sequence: TGCAGTGCTTTTCCAGCGGGAGGGGTTGGGACCCAGTACTTC. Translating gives CSAFPAGGVGTQYF.

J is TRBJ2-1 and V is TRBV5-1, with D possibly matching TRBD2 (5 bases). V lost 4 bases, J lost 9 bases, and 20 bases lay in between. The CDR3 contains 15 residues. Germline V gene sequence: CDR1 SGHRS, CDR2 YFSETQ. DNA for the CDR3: TGCGCCAGCAGCCTGGAGATCGGGCGGGTCCCTGAGCAGTTCTTC. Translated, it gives CASSLEIGRVPEQFF.

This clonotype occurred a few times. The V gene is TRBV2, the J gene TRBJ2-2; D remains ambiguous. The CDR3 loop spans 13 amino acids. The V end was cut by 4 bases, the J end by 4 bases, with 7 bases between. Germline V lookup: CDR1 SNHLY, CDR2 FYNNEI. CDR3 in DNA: TGTGCCAGCAGTGCCGAGGTCACCGGGGAGCTGTTTTTT. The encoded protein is CASSAEVTGELFF.

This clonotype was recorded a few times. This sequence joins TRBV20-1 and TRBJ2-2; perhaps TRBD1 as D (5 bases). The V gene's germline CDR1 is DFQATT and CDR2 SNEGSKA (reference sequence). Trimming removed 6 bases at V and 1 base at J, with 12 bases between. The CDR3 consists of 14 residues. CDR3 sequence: CSARTPLNTGELFF. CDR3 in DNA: TGCAGTGCCCGGACACCACTGAACACCGGGGAGCTGTTTTTT.

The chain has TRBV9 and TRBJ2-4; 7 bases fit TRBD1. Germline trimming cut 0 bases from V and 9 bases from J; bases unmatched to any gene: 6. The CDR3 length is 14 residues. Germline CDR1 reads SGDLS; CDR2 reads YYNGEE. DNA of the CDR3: TGTGCCAGCAGCGTAGGGGGACAGATCCCCATTCAGTACTTC. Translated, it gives CASSVGGQIPIQYF.

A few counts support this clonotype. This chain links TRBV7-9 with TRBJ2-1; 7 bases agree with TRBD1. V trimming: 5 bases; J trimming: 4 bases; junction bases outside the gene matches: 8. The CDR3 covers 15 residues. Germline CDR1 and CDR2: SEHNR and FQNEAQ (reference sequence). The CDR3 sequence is CASSRHGTEYNEQFF. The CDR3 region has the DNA TGTGCCAGCAGCCGCCACGGGACAGAATACAATGAGCAGTTCTTC.

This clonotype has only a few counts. CDR3 region: CASSFPVGTAFFF. For the CDR3, the DNA is TGTGCCAGCAGCTTCCCTGTTGGGACAGCTTTTTTCTTT. J is TRBJ1-1 and V is TRBV7-9; 7 bases are a match to TRBD1. V lost 3 bases and J lost 13; bases outside the gene matches: 11. The germline CDR1 and CDR2 sequences are SEHNR and FQNEAQ (reference sequence). This CDR3 is built from 13 residues.

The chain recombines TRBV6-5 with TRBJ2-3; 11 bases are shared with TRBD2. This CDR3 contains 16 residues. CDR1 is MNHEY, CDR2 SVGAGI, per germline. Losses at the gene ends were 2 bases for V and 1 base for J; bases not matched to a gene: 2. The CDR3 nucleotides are TGTGCCAGCAGTTACGAGACTAGCGGGGGCACAGATACGCAGTATTTT. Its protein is CASSYETSGGTDTQYF.

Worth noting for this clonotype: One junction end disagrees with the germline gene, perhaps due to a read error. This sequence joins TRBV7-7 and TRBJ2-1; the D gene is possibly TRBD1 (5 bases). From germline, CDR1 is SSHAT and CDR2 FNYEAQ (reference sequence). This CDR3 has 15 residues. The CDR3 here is CASSLSRASYNEQFF. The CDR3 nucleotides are TGTGCTAGCAGCTTAAGCAGGGCCTCCTACAATGAGCAGTTCTTC.

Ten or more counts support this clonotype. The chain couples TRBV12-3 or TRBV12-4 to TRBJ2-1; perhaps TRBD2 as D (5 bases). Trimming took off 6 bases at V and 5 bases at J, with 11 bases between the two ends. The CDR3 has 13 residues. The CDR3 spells CASSRTGNNEQFF. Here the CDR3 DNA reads TGTGCCAGCAGCCGCACCGGGAACAATGAGCAGTTCTTC.

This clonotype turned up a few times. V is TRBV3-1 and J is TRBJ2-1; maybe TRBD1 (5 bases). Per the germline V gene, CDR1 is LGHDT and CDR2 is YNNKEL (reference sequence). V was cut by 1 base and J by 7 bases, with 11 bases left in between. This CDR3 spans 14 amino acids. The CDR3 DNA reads TGTGCCAGCAGCCAAGTTGGCAGGGCGAATGAGCAGTTCTTC. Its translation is CASSQVGRANEQFF.

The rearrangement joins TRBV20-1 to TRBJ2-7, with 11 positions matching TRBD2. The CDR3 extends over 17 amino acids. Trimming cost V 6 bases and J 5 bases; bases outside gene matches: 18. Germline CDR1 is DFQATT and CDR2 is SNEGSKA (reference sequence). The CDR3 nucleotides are TGCAGTGCCCTGGGACTTGGTATTAGCGGGAGGGTGGACGAGCAGTACTTC. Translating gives CSALGLGISGRVDEQYF.

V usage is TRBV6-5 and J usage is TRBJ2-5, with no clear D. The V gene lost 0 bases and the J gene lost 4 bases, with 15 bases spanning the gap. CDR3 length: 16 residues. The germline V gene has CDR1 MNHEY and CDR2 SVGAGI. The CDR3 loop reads CASSYSRQVFRETQYF. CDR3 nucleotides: TGTGCCAGCAGTTACTCGCGACAAGTTTTTAGAGAGACCCAGTACTTC.

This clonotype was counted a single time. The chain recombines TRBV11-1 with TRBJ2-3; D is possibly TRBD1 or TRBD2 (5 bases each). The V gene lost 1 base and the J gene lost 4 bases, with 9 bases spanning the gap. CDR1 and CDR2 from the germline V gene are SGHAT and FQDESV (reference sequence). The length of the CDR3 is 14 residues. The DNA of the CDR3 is TGTGCCAGCAGCTTAGGAGGGACCCCAGATACGCAGTATTTT. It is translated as CASSLGGTPDTQYF.

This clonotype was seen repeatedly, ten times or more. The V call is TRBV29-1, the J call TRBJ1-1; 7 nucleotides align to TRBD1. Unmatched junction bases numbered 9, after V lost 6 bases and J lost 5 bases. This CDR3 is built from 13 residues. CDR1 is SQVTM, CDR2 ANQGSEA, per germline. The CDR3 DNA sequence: TGCAGCGTGCGACAGGGCTTGGAGACTGAAGCTTTCTTT. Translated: CSVRQGLETEAFF.

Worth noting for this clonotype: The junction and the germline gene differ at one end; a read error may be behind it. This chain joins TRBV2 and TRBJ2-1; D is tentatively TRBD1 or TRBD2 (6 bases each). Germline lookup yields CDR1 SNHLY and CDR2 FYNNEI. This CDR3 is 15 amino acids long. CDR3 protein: CASREGPGARNEQFF. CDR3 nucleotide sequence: TGTGCCAGCAGAGAAGGTCCGGGGGCAAGGAATGAGCAGTTCTTC.

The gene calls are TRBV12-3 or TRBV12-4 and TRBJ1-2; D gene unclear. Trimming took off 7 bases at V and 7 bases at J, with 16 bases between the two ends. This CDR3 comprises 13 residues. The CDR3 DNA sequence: TGTGCCAGCACTCCAAGTAGGAGCGGTGGCTACACCTTC. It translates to CASTPSRSGGYTF.

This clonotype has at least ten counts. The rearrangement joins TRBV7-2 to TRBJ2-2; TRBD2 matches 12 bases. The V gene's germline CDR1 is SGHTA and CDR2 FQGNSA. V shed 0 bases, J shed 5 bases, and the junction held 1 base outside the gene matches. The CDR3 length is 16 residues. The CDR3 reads CASSLATSGRTGELFF. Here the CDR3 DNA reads TGTGCCAGCAGCTTAGCAACTAGCGGGAGGACCGGGGAGCTGTTTTTT.